This T cell receptor (beta chain) was sequenced in a study of T cells after posttransplantation cyclophosphamide. Study findings and constraints: Donor-recipient repertoire similarity was low at 1-2 months, rising over year one.

As regards this clone: Its cognate antigen is unknown.

Trimming removed 10 bases from V and 0 bases from J, with 18 bases in between. In germline, CDR1 is MNHEY, CDR2 SVGAGI. This CDR3 has 15 residues. TCRdb keeps only in-frame clones here, not all; method: immunoSEQ multiplex PCR. The sample carries some 4,500 clones, about two thirds recorded once. The sequencing input was memory CD8+ T cells sorted from blood. The TCR was taken from a woman aged 55-75 years in good health, CMV-negative, and a related stem cell transplant donor. The V gene is TRBV6-5, the J gene TRBJ1-1; no firm D call. The CDR3 nucleotides are TGTGCCACCCTCTTCTCAGGCGGGATGAACACTGAAGCTTTCTTT. This gives the protein CATLFSGGMNTEAFF.